This T cell receptor (beta chain) stems from a study of T cell responses to AZD1222 COVID-19 vaccine. Broader study findings: In all cases, repertoires were sampled only after the peak T cell response. A mostly white British donor set with more females was recruited, and clonal diversity was possibly underestimated. Spike-specific TCRs gained breadth and depth after people received two AZD1222 doses. Within unmutated variant regions lay the reported targets of nearly half of spike-specific TCRs.

Libraries were prepared by immunoSEQ multiplex PCR; TCRdb keeps only in-frame clonotypes and omits some of them. In the table there are about 150,000 clones, approximately 90% of which are singletons. The V segment lost 5 bases and the J segment 7 bases; nucleotides outside the gene matches: 2. This CDR3 is 14 amino acids long. Germline V gives CDR1 MNHEY, CDR2 SVGAGI. For this clone: Its antigen is unidentified.

Specimen: peripheral blood, collected on day 0 of MenACWY control vaccination. This chain uses TRBV6-5 with TRBJ2-1; 13 bases line up with TRBD2. The clonotype comes from an adult in good health. The CDR3 bases are TGTGCCAGCAGTCGGACTAGCGGGGGTAATGAGCAGTTCTTC. This encodes CASSRTSGGNEQFF.